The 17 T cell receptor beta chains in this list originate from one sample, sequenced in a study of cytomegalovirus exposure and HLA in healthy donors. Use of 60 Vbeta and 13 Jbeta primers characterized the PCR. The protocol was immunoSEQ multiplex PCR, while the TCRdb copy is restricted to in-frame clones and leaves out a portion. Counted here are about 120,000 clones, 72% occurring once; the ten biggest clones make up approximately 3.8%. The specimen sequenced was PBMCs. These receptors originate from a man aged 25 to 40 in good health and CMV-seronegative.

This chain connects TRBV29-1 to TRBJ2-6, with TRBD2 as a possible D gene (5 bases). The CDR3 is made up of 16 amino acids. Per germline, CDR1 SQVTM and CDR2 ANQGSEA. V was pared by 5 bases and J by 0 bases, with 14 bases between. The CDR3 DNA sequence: TGCAGCGTTAGCGGATCCCTAAACTCTGGGGCCAACGTCCTGACTTTC. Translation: CSVSGSLNSGANVLTF.

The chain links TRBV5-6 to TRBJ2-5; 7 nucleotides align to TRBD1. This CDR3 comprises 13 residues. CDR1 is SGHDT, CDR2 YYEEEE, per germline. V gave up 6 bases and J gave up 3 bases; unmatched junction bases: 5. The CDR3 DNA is TGTGCCAGCAATGACAGGGACGAAGAGACCCAGTACTTC. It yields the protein CASNDRDEETQYF.

CDR3 region: CAWSVKGVSGNTIYF. The CDR3 nucleotides are TGTGCCTGGAGTGTAAAGGGGGTTAGTGGAAACACCATATATTTT. The rearrangement links TRBV30 to TRBJ1-3, with a tentative D call TRBD1 (6 bases). Trimming cost V 0 bases and J 3 bases, with 12 bases left between them. Germline loops: CDR1 GTSNPN, CDR2 SVGIG (reference sequence). This CDR3 spans 15 amino acids.

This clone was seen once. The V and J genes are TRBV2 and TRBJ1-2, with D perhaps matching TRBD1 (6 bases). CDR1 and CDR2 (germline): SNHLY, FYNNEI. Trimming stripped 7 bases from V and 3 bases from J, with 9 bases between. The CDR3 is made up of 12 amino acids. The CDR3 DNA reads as TGTGCCAGCATGGGGGCAGACTATGGCTACACCTTC. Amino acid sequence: CASMGADYGYTF.

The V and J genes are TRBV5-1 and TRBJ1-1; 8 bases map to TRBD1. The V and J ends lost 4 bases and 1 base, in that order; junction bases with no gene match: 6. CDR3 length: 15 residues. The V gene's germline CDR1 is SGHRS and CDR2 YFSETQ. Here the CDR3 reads CASSHTGGSNTEAFF. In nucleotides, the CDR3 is TGCGCCAGCAGCCATACAGGGGGATCGAACACTGAAGCTTTCTTT.

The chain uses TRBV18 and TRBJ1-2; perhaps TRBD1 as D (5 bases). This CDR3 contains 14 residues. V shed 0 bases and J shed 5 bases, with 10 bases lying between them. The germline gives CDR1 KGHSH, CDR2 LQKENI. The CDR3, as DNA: TGTGCCAGCTCACCACCGAATAGGGGTTATGGCTACACCTTC. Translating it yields CASSPPNRGYGYTF.

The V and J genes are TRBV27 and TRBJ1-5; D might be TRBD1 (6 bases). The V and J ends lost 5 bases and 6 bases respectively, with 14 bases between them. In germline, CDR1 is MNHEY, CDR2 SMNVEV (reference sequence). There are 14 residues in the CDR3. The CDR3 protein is CASSEQGSSQPQHF. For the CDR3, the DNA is TGTGCCAGCAGTGAACAGGGTTCAAGTCAGCCCCAGCATTTT.

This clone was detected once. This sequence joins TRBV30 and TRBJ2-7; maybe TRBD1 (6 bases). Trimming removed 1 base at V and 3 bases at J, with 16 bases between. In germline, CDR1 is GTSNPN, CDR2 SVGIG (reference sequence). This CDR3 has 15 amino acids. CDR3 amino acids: CAWSAHWDIHYEQYF. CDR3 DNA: TGTGCCTGGAGTGCGCACTGGGACATCCACTACGAGCAGTACTTC.

This chain's CDR3 is CASSGVNYEQYF. The CDR3 nucleotides read TGTGCCAGCAGTGGAGTCAACTACGAGCAGTACTTC. This chain links TRBV6-5 with TRBJ2-7; D call uncertain. This CDR3 contains 12 residues. In germline, CDR1 is MNHEY, CDR2 SVGAGI. V gave up 5 bases and J gave up 3 bases, with 8 bases separating them.

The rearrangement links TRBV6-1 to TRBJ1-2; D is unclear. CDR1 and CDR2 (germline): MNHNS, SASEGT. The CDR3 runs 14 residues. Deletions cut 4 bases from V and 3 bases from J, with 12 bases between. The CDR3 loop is CASSVGPLYYGYTF. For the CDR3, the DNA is TGTGCCAGCAGTGTCGGTCCCCTATACTATGGCTACACCTTC.

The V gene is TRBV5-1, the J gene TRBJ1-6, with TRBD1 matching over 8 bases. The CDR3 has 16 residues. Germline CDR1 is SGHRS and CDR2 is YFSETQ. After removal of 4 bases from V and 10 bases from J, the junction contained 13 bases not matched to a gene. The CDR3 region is CASSKAGKQGGSPLHF. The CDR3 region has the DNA TGCGCCAGCAGCAAGGCCGGGAAACAGGGGGGATCACCCCTCCACTTT.

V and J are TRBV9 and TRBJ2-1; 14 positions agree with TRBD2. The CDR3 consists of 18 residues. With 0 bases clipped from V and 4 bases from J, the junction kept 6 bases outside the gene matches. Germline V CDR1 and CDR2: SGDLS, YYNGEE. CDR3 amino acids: CASSVGLAGGPGYNEQFF. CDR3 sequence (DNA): TGTGCCAGCAGCGTAGGACTAGCGGGGGGGCCTGGGTACAATGAGCAGTTCTTC.

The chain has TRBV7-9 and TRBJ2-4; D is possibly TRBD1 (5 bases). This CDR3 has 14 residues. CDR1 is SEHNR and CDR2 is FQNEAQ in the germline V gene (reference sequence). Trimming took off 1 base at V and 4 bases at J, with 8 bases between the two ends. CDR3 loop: CASSLGGGKNIQYF. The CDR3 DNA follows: TGTGCCAGCAGCTTAGGGGGCGGTAAAAACATTCAGTACTTC. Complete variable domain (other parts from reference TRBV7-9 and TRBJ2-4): DTGVSQNPRHKITKRGQNVTFRCDPISEHNRLYWYRQTLGQGPEFLTYFQNEAQLEKSRLLSDRFSAERPKGSFSTLEIQRTEQGDSAMYLCASSLGGGKNIQYFGAGTRLSVL.

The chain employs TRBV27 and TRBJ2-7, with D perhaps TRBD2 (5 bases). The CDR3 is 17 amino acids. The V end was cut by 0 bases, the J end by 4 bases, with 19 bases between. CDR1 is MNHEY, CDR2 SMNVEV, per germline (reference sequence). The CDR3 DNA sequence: TGTGCCAGCAGTTTATCGCCTAGGAACGGGATATTTTACGAGCAGTACTTC. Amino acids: CASSLSPRNGIFYEQYF.

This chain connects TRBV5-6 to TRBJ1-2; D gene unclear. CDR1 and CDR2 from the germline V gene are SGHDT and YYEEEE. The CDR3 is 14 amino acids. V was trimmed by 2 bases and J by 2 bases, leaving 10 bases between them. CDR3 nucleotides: TGTGCCAGCAGCTTACGCCAGGTAAACTATGGCTACACCTTC. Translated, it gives CASSLRQVNYGYTF.

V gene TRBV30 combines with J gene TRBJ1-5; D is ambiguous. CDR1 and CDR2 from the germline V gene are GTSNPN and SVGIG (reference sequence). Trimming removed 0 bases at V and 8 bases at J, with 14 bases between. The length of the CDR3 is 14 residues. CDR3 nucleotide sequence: TGTGCCTGGAGTGTACTTACGCTCGCGGAGCCCCAGCATTTT. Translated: CAWSVLTLAEPQHF. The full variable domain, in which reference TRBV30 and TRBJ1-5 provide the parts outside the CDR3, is SQTIHQWPATLVQPVGSPLSLECTVEGTSNPNLYWYRQAAGRGLQLLFYSVGIGQISSEVPQNLSASRPQDRQFILSSKKLLLSDSGFYLCAWSVLTLAEPQHFGDGTRLSIL.

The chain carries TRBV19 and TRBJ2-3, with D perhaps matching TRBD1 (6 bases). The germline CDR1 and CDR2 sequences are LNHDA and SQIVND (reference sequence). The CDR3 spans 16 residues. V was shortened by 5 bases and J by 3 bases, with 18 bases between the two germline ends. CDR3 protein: CASSFGLNRVTDTQYF. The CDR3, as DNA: TGTGCCAGTAGTTTCGGTCTTAACAGGGTAACAGATACGCAGTATTTT.